Each of the 7 T cell receptor beta chains below was sequenced from the same sample in a study of regulatory T cells in long-lasting Graves disease (dated by TCRdb to about 2021). Taken with the paper, the label for time point translates to: newly diagnosed GD, antithyroid drugs for less than 3 months. For both TCR sequencing and RNA sequencing, RNA was extracted from PBMCs using TRIzol. The method behind the library was multiplex PCR. Sequencing was performed on an Illumina HiSeq 4000. To build TCR beta libraries, CDR3 regions were amplified by Arm-PCR using iRepertoire HTBI primers. TCRdb itself trimmed the public reads at Q25 with fastp, ran MiXCR and retained productive beta chains. Entries that share a CDR3 protein sequence are merged under the most common genes and DNA. This sample gives over 450,000 distinct CDR3 sequences in total; 12% of them show up just once. The ten most abundant clones make up almost 9% of the sample.

The same sample was also studied in work on T cells in Graves' hyperthyroidism and ophthalmopathy.

The source was peripheral blood mononuclear cells (PBMCs), collected at new diagnosis, from a patient treated with antithyroid drugs. These receptors all come from a woman aged 25 to 45 with Graves disease. Donor details come from another sample of the same person, matched by shared clones.

This clonotype was counted ten times or more. This chain connects TRBV27 to TRBJ1-5; 9 nucleotides agree with TRBD1. Germline V gene lookup returns CDR1 MNHEY and CDR2 SMNVEV (reference sequence). The ends lost 9 bases at V and 7 bases at J; junction bases unmatched: 7. The CDR3 length is 13 residues. Here the CDR3 DNA reads TGTGCCAGTGGGGACAGGGCCGCACAGCCCCAGCATTTT. This sequence encodes CASGDRAAQPQHF.

This clonotype was seen ten or more times. The chain combines TRBV6-1 with TRBJ1-2; a weak D match, TRBD1 (5 bases). The CDR3 runs to 15 residues. Germline-derived CDR1 and CDR2 are MNHNS and SASEGT. V lost 7 bases and J lost 4, with 19 bases in between. The CDR3 here is CASTSREDILYGYTF. CDR3 in DNA: TGTGCCAGCACCTCTCGGGAGGACATACTCTATGGCTACACCTTC.

Regarding this clonotype: No conserved phenylalanine or tryptophan ends this CDR3, so it is likely a read error. The rearrangement links TRBV5-1 to TRBJ2-1; 11 nucleotides agree with TRBD2. The CDR3 consists of 16 residues. The V segment lost 6 bases and the J segment 9 bases; nucleotides outside the gene matches: 14. Germline assignment: CDR1 SGHRS and CDR2 YFSETQ. The CDR3 DNA follows: TGCGCCAGCATCGGGACTAGCGGATTGGGTGGTGGTGAGCAGTTCTTG. Amino acid sequence: CASIGTSGLGGGEQFL.

This clonotype has ten or more counts. The rearrangement joins TRBV7-9 to TRBJ1-2; TRBD1 might be the D (5 bases). This CDR3 spans 16 amino acids. Germline-derived CDR1 and CDR2 are SEHNR and FQNEAQ (reference sequence). Deletions cut 6 bases from V and 4 bases from J, with 21 bases between. CDR3 residues: CASRPTDPIPGYGYTF. CDR3 nucleotides: TGTGCCAGCAGACCGACAGATCCTATACCTGGCTATGGCTACACCTTC.

There are a few counts of this clonotype. The chain uses TRBV7-9 and TRBJ2-1; 7 nucleotides agree with TRBD2. The CDR3 runs 16 residues. V shed 1 base and J 4 bases; nucleotides not matched to a gene: 7. CDR1 is SEHNR and CDR2 is FQNEAQ in the germline V gene (reference sequence). CDR3 bases: TGTGCCAGCAGCTTAGAGGCGGGGGAGGTTTACAATGAGCAGTTCTTC. Translated, it gives CASSLEAGEVYNEQFF.

This clonotype was observed many times. Relative to the germline gene, one junction end is altered; a read error may explain this. The V gene is TRBV5-1, the J gene TRBJ2-7, with D unclear. CDR1 is SGHRS, CDR2 YFSETQ, per germline. CDR3 length: 13 amino acids. CDR3 amino acids: CASSLEVGSEQYF. For the CDR3, the DNA is TGTGCCAGCAGCTTAGAGGTGGGCTCCGAGCAGTACTTC.

On this clonotype itself: An end of the junction does not agree with germline; a read error may underlie this. The gene calls are TRBV3-1 and TRBJ2-3; unclear D gene. The germline CDR1 and CDR2 sequences are LGHDT and YNNKEL (reference sequence). The CDR3 contains 15 residues. The CDR3 nucleotides are TGTGTCAGCAGCCAAGGTCTCCGGGTGGCAGATACGCAGTATTTT. Translation gives CVSSQGLRVADTQYF.